The 22 T cell receptor beta chains below all came from one sample that was sequenced in a study of radiation and T cells in renal cell carcinoma (TCRdb year 2020). The meaning of the sample's time point label: baseline pretreatment blood. The treatment or condition label, read with the paper, signifies: 15 Gy SBRT to primary tumor, nephrectomy 4 weeks later. The library was prepared using the immunoSEQ multiplex PCR assay. TCRdb mirrors the immuneACCESS table, restricted to in-frame sequences. Some clones are absent from its copies; in checked studies, under half trace to an unresolved V gene, and the reason for the others is unknown. This sample comprises about 130,000 clones, around nine tenths of them detected only once. Together, the top ten hold about 12% of the sample. Sequencing was performed on blood, taken from a patient whose treatment included radiotherapy and nephrectomy. The receptor set was obtained from a woman aged 50 to 60 with renal cell carcinoma.

The chain is built from TRBV6-6 and TRBJ1-2; D unresolved. V dropped 0 bases and J dropped 5 bases, with 7 bases sitting between them. There are 13 residues in the CDR3. CDR1 is MNHNY and CDR2 is SVGAGI in the germline V gene (reference sequence). Here the CDR3 DNA reads TGTGCCAGCAGTTACTCGGACCGGTATGGCTACACCTTC. Encoded protein: CASSYSDRYGYTF.

CDR3 in DNA: TGTGCCAGCAGCGACCAATTTGGAGCCGGGTTAAACACCGGGGAGCTGTTTTTT. Amino acid sequence: CASSDQFGAGLNTGELFF. The V gene is TRBV9, the J gene TRBJ2-2; D gene uncertain. Germline assignment: CDR1 SGDLS and CDR2 YYNGEE. There are 18 residues in the CDR3. V lost 3 bases to trimming and J lost 2 bases, with 20 bases between them.

About this clone itself: A junction boundary mismatches the germline segment, possibly from a read error. The chain employs TRBV6-5 and TRBJ1-3, with TRBD1 as a possible D gene (6 bases). Germline V gives CDR1 MNHEY, CDR2 SVGAGI. CDR3 length: 12 residues. The CDR3, as DNA: TGTGCCAGCAGGACCAGCACCGGGACACAGAATTTT. It encodes CASRTSTGTQNF.

The V call is TRBV11-3, the J call TRBJ2-3; no reliable D call. V was clipped by 5 bases and J by 8 bases, with 17 bases between them. The V gene's germline CDR1 is SGHNT and CDR2 YENEEA. The CDR3 is 14 amino acids. The CDR3 DNA sequence: TGTGCCAGCAGCCCGGAGTTTGGGTCGAGTACGCAGTATTTT. Its translation is CASSPEFGSSTQYF.

A note on this clone: Compared with germline, one end of the junction differs, possibly owing to a read error. Here the CDR3 reads CASSPWTSGYEQYF. The CDR3 DNA reads TGTGCTAGCAGCCCTTGGACTAGCGGTTACGAGCAGTACTTC. The rearrangement links TRBV7-7 to TRBJ2-7; 10 nucleotides agree with TRBD2. CDR1 and CDR2 from the germline V gene are SSHAT and FNYEAQ (reference sequence). This CDR3 spans 14 amino acids.

This sequence joins TRBV7-8 and TRBJ2-3; 8 bases align to TRBD2. In germline, CDR1 is SGHVS, CDR2 FQNEAQ. This CDR3 is built from 14 residues. V shed 2 bases and J 6 bases; nucleotides not matched to a gene: 4. CDR3 sequence reads: CASSLWTSSDTQYF. In DNA, the CDR3 is TGTGCCAGCAGCTTATGGACTAGCTCGGATACGCAGTATTTT.

CDR3 residues: CSVARTAGNTIYF. The CDR3 coding sequence is TGCAGCGTCGCAAGGACAGCGGGAAACACCATATATTTT. This chain joins TRBV29-1 and TRBJ1-3; maybe TRBD1 (6 bases). Germline-derived CDR1 and CDR2 are SQVTM and ANQGSEA. Trimming removed 6 bases at V and 4 bases at J, with 13 bases between. The CDR3 is made up of 13 amino acids.

The chain has TRBV11-2 and TRBJ1-6; D is possibly TRBD1 (6 bases). Germline assignment: CDR1 SGHAT and CDR2 FQNNGV. Trimming shortened V by 5 bases and J by 8 bases, and 16 bases separated the two germline ends. The CDR3 is made up of 15 amino acids. The CDR3 reads CASSRIQGNDSPLHF. The CDR3 DNA reads as TGTGCCAGCAGCCGGATACAGGGTAATGATTCACCCCTCCACTTT.

The V gene is TRBV5-1, the J gene TRBJ1-5, with a tentative D call TRBD1 (5 bases). In germline, CDR1 is SGHRS, CDR2 YFSETQ. Trimming shortened V by 0 bases and J by 5 bases, and 12 bases separated the two germline ends. The CDR3 runs 15 residues. For the CDR3, the DNA is TGCGCCAGCAGCTTGGTGTCGGGGCCCGATCAGCCCCAGCATTTT. Residues: CASSLVSGPDQPQHF.

The gene calls are TRBV29-1 and TRBJ2-2; TRBD1 is a possible D gene (5 bases). The CDR3 is 13 amino acids. Trimming stripped 5 bases from V and 9 bases from J, with 16 bases between. Germline CDR1 and CDR2: SQVTM and ANQGSEA. CDR3 sequence (DNA): TGCAGCGTTTCCGAAAGGACAAACCGGGAGCTGTTTTTT. It specifies CSVSERTNRELFF.

This clone was observed once. Its ends do not fully match the called genes, so a read error is possible. The CDR3 protein is CASSVGGAYSSPLHF. For the CDR3, the DNA is TGTGCCAGCAGCGTAGGGGGGGCGTATAGTTCACCCCTCCACTTT. This chain uses TRBV9 with TRBJ1-6, with D possibly TRBD1 on 6 matching bases. The CDR3 is 15 amino acids. The germline V gene has CDR1 SGDLS and CDR2 YYNGEE. Complete variable domain (other parts from reference TRBV9 and TRBJ1-6): DSGVTQTPKHLITATGQRVTLRCSPRSGDLSVYWYQQSLDQGLQFLIQYYNGEERAKGNILERFSAQQFPDLHSELNLSSLELGDSALYFCASSVGGAYSSPLHFGNGTRLTVT.

The chain recombines TRBV25-1 with TRBJ1-6, with D unclear. The CDR3 loop spans 15 amino acids. The germline CDR1 and CDR2 sequences are MGHDK and SYGVNS. V shed 6 bases and J shed 0 bases, with 9 bases lying between them. The CDR3: CASRDKSSYNSPLHF. In DNA form, the CDR3 reads TGTGCCAGCAGAGATAAGAGCTCCTATAATTCACCCCTCCACTTT.

The chain is built from TRBV5-8 and TRBJ2-1; TRBD2 is a possible D gene (6 bases). The CDR3 totals 14 residues. Trimming cost V 1 base and J 6 bases, with 11 bases left between them. CDR1 is SGHTS and CDR2 is YDEGEE in the germline V gene. The CDR3 DNA reads as TGTGCCAGCAGCTTGTATGGGCGGGGCAATGAGCAGTTCTTC. Translated, it gives CASSLYGRGNEQFF.

This clone was recorded a few times. The V gene is TRBV2, the J gene TRBJ1-1, with 8 bases fitting TRBD1. Germline CDR1 and CDR2: SNHLY and FYNNEI. The CDR3 covers 14 residues. With 5 bases clipped from V and 6 bases from J, the junction kept 8 bases outside the gene matches. Written as DNA, the CDR3 is TGTGCCAGCAGTTCGGACAGGGATGTCGCTGAAGCTTTCTTT. Translation gives CASSSDRDVAEAFF.

The chain joins TRBV5-1 to TRBJ2-1; TRBD1 aligns across 11 bases. This CDR3 region has 15 residues. The germline V gene encodes CDR1 SGHRS and CDR2 YFSETQ. V shed 4 bases and J 7 bases; nucleotides not matched to a gene: 7. As DNA, the CDR3 is TGCGCCAGCAGCAGACGGACAGGGGGCGGGAATGAGCAGTTCTTC. It specifies CASSRRTGGGNEQFF.

The CDR3 here is CASYHGSYGYTF. The CDR3 region has the DNA TGCGCCAGCTACCATGGGTCATATGGCTACACCTTC. V usage is TRBV4-1 and J usage is TRBJ1-2; D gene uncertain. Trimming took off 8 bases at V and 5 bases at J, with 12 bases between the two ends. CDR3 length: 12 residues. CDR1 and CDR2 (germline): MGHRA, YSYEKL.

The gene calls are TRBV19 and TRBJ2-1; a possible D gene is TRBD1 (5 bases). This CDR3 region has 13 residues. Germline lookup yields CDR1 LNHDA and CDR2 SQIVND (reference sequence). Trimming removed 5 bases at V and 5 bases at J, with 10 bases between. The CDR3 loop reads CASSPRRDNEQFF. CDR3 nucleotide sequence: TGTGCCAGTAGTCCCCGCAGGGACAATGAGCAGTTCTTC.

This chain links TRBV11-1 with TRBJ1-1; D gene unclear. Germline V gives CDR1 SGHAT, CDR2 FQDESV (reference sequence). The CDR3 totals 12 residues. Trimming left V 1 base short and J 11 bases short, with 11 bases between. The CDR3 bases are TGTGCCAGCAGCTTAGATGGGGTTTCGGCTTTCTTT. It translates to CASSLDGVSAFF.

This clone appeared a single time. The chain links TRBV7-2 to TRBJ2-2; the D call may be TRBD1 or TRBD2 (6 bases each). The CDR3 runs to 16 residues. Germline CDR1 reads SGHTA; CDR2 reads FQGNSA. V lost 0 bases, J lost 2 bases, and 10 bases lay in between. CDR3 DNA: TGTGCCAGCAGCTTAGCCGGGGGCACTAACACCGGGGAGCTGTTTTTT. This sequence encodes CASSLAGGTNTGELFF.

The chain joins TRBV6-5 to TRBJ1-4, with D uncertain. The CDR3 runs 15 residues. The V end lost 2 bases, the J end lost 0 bases, and 7 bases lay between the germline ends. Looked up from germline, CDR1 is MNHEY and CDR2 is SVGAGI. The chain's CDR3 is CASSYEFATNEKLFF. In nucleotides, the CDR3 is TGTGCCAGCAGTTACGAGTTTGCAACTAATGAAAAACTGTTTTTT.

V gene TRBV19 combines with J gene TRBJ2-7; tentatively, D is TRBD1 or TRBD2 (5 bases each). Germline CDR1 LNHDA, CDR2 SQIVND (reference sequence). CDR3 length equals 14 residues. Trimming took off 6 bases at V and 4 bases at J, with 16 bases between the two ends. This chain's CDR3 is CASREAGTSYEQYF. In DNA, the CDR3 is TGTGCCAGTAGGGAGGCCGGGACCTCTTACGAGCAGTACTTC.

V usage is TRBV12-5 and J usage is TRBJ2-3; D possibly corresponds to TRBD1 (6 bases). There are 14 residues in the CDR3. V was shortened by 7 bases and J by 0 bases, with 11 bases between the two germline ends. Germline lookup yields CDR1 LGHNT and CDR2 FRNRAP. CDR3 nucleotides: TGTGCTAGTGCCCGGGACATTAGCACAGATACGCAGTATTTT. It yields the protein CASARDISTDTQYF.